The rows below give T cell receptor beta chains drawn from one sample of a study of shared clonotypes between healthy human individuals. Measured with immunoSEQ multiplex PCR; TCRdb has only the in-frame clones, and not every one. The sample holds roughly 2.4 million clones, approximately 96% seen once. Sequenced material: naive CD4+ T cells sorted from blood. Source of these receptors: a man aged 18 to 29 in good health. CDR3s include the opening cysteine and the closing phenylalanine or tryptophan. Each record gives: D gene, V gene, clone size, J gene, CDR3 protein, CDR3 DNA. A D gene is named only where the DNA matches it firmly. Where a row states a size, it is once, few, many or the class of an expanded clone; other rows omit it.

d_call: NA
v_call: TRBV6-7
clone_size: once
j_call: TRBJ2-1
cdr3_aa: CASSYSRDRDTGTRYNEQFF
cdr3_nt: TGTGCCAGCAGTTACTCGAGGGACAGGGACACCGGGACTAGGTACAATGAGCAGTTCTTC

d_call: TRBD1
v_call: TRBV7-4
clone_size: NA
j_call: TRBJ2-3
cdr3_aa: CASSLGTGRLPQLSTDTQYF
cdr3_nt: TGTGCCAGCAGCTTGGGGACAGGGAGATTACCCCAATTAAGCACAGATACGCAGTATTTT

d_call: NA
v_call: TRBV14
clone_size: NA
j_call: TRBJ2-5
cdr3_aa: CASSPTGQETQYF
cdr3_nt: TGTGCCAGCAGCCCCACTGGACAAGAGACCCAGTACTTC

d_call: NA
v_call: TRBV2
clone_size: NA
j_call: TRBJ1-3
cdr3_aa: CASSGEGVGNTIYF
cdr3_nt: TGTGCCAGCAGTGGGGAGGGGGTCGGAAACACCATATATTTT

d_call: NA
v_call: TRBV11-2
clone_size: few
j_call: TRBJ2-2
cdr3_aa: CASRAEAGELFF
cdr3_nt: TGTGCCAGCAGGGCGGAAGCCGGGGAGCTGTTTTTT

d_call: NA
v_call: TRBV7-2
clone_size: NA
j_call: TRBJ2-1
cdr3_aa: CASSLVSEQFF
cdr3_nt: TGTGCCAGCAGCTTAGTTAGTGAGCAGTTCTTC

d_call: NA
v_call: TRBV7-2
clone_size: NA
j_call: TRBJ2-7
cdr3_aa: CASSLRRGPYEQYF
cdr3_nt: TGTGCCAGCAGCTTGAGAAGGGGCCCCTACGAGCAGTACTTC

d_call: TRBD2
v_call: TRBV28
clone_size: NA
j_call: TRBJ2-7
cdr3_aa: CASGTAGGVYEQYF
cdr3_nt: TGTGCCAGCGGGACAGCGGGGGGGGTTTACGAGCAGTACTTC

d_call: NA
v_call: TRBV11-2
clone_size: NA
j_call: TRBJ1-3
cdr3_aa: CASSLEGISGNTIYF
cdr3_nt: TGTGCCAGCAGCTTAGAGGGAATCTCTGGAAACACCATATATTTT

d_call: NA
v_call: TRBV7-6
clone_size: NA
j_call: TRBJ2-7
cdr3_aa: CASSLGDGGSYEQYF
cdr3_nt: TGTGCCAGCAGCTTGGGGGACGGAGGGTCCTACGAGCAGTACTTC

d_call: TRBD1
v_call: TRBV5-1
clone_size: NA
j_call: TRBJ1-2
cdr3_aa: CASSRDRDSYGYTF
cdr3_nt: TGCGCCAGCTCCCGGGACCGGGACAGCTATGGCTACACCTTC

d_call: NA
v_call: TRBV7-2
clone_size: NA
j_call: TRBJ2-1
cdr3_aa: CASSFDGVVSNEQFF
cdr3_nt: TGTGCCAGCAGCTTTGATGGGGTAGTGTCGAATGAGCAGTTCTTC

d_call: NA
v_call: TRBV20-1
clone_size: once
j_call: TRBJ2-7
cdr3_aa: CSAKLAGEQYF
cdr3_nt: TGCAGTGCTAAGTTAGCAGGAGAGCAGTACTTC

d_call: NA
v_call: TRBV19
clone_size: NA
j_call: TRBJ2-3
cdr3_aa: CASSILSGTRTDTQYF
cdr3_nt: TGTGCCAGTAGTATATTGTCCGGGACACGCACAGATACGCAGTATTTT

d_call: TRBD1
v_call: TRBV28
clone_size: once
j_call: TRBJ1-2
cdr3_aa: CASSLRGQGYYGYTF
cdr3_nt: TGTGCCAGCAGTTTAAGGGGACAGGGGTACTATGGCTACACCTTC

d_call: NA
v_call: TRBV6-5
clone_size: NA
j_call: TRBJ1-1
cdr3_aa: CASSDDLGAEAFF
cdr3_nt: TGTGCCAGCAGTGACGACTTAGGGGCTGAAGCTTTCTTT

d_call: NA
v_call: TRBV7-9
clone_size: NA
j_call: TRBJ1-6
cdr3_aa: CASSLSGVINSPLHF
cdr3_nt: TGTGCCAGCAGCTTAAGTGGGGTCATTAATTCACCCCTCCACTTT

d_call: NA
v_call: TRBV27
clone_size: NA
j_call: TRBJ1-2
cdr3_aa: CASSLSNLGGYGYTF
cdr3_nt: TGTGCCAGCAGTTTATCTAACTTAGGGGGCTATGGCTACACCTTC

d_call: TRBD1
v_call: TRBV7-3
clone_size: NA
j_call: TRBJ1-1
cdr3_aa: CASSPRGTGGGEAFF
cdr3_nt: TGTGCCAGCAGCCCCAGGGGGACAGGGGGCGGTGAAGCTTTCTTT

d_call: NA
v_call: TRBV18
clone_size: NA
j_call: TRBJ1-4
cdr3_aa: CASSPLGREKLFF
cdr3_nt: TGTGCCAGCTCACCACTGGGTCGAGAAAAACTGTTTTTT

d_call: NA
v_call: TRBV30
clone_size: NA
j_call: TRBJ1-2
cdr3_aa: CAWRNTVPYGYTF
cdr3_nt: TGTGCCTGGAGAAATACAGTTCCCTATGGCTACACCTTC

d_call: NA
v_call: TRBV4-1
clone_size: NA
j_call: TRBJ1-2
cdr3_aa: CASSQEGGRANYGYTF
cdr3_nt: TGCGCCAGCAGCCAAGAAGGAGGGCGAGCTAACTATGGCTACACCTTC

d_call: NA
v_call: TRBV10-2
clone_size: once
j_call: TRBJ2-1
cdr3_aa: CASSFTGRENEQFF
cdr3_nt: TGCGCCAGCAGTTTCACGGGCCGAGAAAATGAGCAGTTCTTC

d_call: NA
v_call: TRBV4-2
clone_size: NA
j_call: TRBJ1-4
cdr3_aa: CASSQELQPINEKLFF
cdr3_nt: TGTGCCAGCAGCCAAGAGTTGCAGCCTATTAATGAAAAACTGTTTTTT

d_call: TRBD2
v_call: TRBV5-1
clone_size: once
j_call: TRBJ2-3
cdr3_aa: CASSLGGTSDSTDTQYF
cdr3_nt: TGCGCCAGCAGCTTGGGGGGGACTAGCGATAGCACAGATACGCAGTATTTT

d_call: NA
v_call: TRBV7-2
clone_size: NA
j_call: TRBJ2-2
cdr3_aa: CASSLPVANTGELFF
cdr3_nt: TGTGCCAGCAGCTTGCCAGTCGCGAACACCGGGGAGCTGTTTTTT